This TCR beta chain was documented in a study of blood T cell repertoires in COVID-19. Whole-study context: In each case, the material was cDNA or gDNA derived from T cells, B-cell-depleted T cells, or PBMCs.

Source study methods: Using reference gene primer amplification, nucleated cell counts were estimated. Clones were read by immunoSEQ multiplex PCR, and TCRdb kept only the in-frame ones, dropping some. The V and J calls and clone size were taken over from that table, and D and trimming were inferred from the DNA. This table holds 150,000 or so clones, roughly four fifths found once. This CDR3 is 13 amino acids long. The germline gives CDR1 SGHTA, CDR2 FQGNSA. Trimming removed 1 base at V and 1 base at J, with 4 bases between. The chain has TRBV7-2 and TRBJ2-5; no definite D call. Specimen: peripheral blood. The TCR was taken from a human donor with acute or convalescent COVID-19. The donor label of this sample is uncertain. DNA of the CDR3: TGTGCCAGCAGCTTAGTTCGCCAAGAGACCCAGTACTTC. It codes for CASSLVRQETQYF.